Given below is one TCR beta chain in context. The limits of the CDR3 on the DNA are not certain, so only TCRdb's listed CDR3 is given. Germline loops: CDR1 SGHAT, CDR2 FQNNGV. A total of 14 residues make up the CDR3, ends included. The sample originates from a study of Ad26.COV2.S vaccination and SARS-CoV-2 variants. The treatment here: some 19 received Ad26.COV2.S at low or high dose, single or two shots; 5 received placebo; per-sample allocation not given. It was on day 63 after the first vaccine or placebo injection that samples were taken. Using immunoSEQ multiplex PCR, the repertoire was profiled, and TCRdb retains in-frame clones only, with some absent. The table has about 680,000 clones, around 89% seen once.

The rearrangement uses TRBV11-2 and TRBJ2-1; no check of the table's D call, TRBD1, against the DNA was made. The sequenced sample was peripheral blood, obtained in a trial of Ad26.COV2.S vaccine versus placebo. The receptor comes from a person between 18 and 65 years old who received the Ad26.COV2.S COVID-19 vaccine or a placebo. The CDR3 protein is CASSVGQGAGIGFF.